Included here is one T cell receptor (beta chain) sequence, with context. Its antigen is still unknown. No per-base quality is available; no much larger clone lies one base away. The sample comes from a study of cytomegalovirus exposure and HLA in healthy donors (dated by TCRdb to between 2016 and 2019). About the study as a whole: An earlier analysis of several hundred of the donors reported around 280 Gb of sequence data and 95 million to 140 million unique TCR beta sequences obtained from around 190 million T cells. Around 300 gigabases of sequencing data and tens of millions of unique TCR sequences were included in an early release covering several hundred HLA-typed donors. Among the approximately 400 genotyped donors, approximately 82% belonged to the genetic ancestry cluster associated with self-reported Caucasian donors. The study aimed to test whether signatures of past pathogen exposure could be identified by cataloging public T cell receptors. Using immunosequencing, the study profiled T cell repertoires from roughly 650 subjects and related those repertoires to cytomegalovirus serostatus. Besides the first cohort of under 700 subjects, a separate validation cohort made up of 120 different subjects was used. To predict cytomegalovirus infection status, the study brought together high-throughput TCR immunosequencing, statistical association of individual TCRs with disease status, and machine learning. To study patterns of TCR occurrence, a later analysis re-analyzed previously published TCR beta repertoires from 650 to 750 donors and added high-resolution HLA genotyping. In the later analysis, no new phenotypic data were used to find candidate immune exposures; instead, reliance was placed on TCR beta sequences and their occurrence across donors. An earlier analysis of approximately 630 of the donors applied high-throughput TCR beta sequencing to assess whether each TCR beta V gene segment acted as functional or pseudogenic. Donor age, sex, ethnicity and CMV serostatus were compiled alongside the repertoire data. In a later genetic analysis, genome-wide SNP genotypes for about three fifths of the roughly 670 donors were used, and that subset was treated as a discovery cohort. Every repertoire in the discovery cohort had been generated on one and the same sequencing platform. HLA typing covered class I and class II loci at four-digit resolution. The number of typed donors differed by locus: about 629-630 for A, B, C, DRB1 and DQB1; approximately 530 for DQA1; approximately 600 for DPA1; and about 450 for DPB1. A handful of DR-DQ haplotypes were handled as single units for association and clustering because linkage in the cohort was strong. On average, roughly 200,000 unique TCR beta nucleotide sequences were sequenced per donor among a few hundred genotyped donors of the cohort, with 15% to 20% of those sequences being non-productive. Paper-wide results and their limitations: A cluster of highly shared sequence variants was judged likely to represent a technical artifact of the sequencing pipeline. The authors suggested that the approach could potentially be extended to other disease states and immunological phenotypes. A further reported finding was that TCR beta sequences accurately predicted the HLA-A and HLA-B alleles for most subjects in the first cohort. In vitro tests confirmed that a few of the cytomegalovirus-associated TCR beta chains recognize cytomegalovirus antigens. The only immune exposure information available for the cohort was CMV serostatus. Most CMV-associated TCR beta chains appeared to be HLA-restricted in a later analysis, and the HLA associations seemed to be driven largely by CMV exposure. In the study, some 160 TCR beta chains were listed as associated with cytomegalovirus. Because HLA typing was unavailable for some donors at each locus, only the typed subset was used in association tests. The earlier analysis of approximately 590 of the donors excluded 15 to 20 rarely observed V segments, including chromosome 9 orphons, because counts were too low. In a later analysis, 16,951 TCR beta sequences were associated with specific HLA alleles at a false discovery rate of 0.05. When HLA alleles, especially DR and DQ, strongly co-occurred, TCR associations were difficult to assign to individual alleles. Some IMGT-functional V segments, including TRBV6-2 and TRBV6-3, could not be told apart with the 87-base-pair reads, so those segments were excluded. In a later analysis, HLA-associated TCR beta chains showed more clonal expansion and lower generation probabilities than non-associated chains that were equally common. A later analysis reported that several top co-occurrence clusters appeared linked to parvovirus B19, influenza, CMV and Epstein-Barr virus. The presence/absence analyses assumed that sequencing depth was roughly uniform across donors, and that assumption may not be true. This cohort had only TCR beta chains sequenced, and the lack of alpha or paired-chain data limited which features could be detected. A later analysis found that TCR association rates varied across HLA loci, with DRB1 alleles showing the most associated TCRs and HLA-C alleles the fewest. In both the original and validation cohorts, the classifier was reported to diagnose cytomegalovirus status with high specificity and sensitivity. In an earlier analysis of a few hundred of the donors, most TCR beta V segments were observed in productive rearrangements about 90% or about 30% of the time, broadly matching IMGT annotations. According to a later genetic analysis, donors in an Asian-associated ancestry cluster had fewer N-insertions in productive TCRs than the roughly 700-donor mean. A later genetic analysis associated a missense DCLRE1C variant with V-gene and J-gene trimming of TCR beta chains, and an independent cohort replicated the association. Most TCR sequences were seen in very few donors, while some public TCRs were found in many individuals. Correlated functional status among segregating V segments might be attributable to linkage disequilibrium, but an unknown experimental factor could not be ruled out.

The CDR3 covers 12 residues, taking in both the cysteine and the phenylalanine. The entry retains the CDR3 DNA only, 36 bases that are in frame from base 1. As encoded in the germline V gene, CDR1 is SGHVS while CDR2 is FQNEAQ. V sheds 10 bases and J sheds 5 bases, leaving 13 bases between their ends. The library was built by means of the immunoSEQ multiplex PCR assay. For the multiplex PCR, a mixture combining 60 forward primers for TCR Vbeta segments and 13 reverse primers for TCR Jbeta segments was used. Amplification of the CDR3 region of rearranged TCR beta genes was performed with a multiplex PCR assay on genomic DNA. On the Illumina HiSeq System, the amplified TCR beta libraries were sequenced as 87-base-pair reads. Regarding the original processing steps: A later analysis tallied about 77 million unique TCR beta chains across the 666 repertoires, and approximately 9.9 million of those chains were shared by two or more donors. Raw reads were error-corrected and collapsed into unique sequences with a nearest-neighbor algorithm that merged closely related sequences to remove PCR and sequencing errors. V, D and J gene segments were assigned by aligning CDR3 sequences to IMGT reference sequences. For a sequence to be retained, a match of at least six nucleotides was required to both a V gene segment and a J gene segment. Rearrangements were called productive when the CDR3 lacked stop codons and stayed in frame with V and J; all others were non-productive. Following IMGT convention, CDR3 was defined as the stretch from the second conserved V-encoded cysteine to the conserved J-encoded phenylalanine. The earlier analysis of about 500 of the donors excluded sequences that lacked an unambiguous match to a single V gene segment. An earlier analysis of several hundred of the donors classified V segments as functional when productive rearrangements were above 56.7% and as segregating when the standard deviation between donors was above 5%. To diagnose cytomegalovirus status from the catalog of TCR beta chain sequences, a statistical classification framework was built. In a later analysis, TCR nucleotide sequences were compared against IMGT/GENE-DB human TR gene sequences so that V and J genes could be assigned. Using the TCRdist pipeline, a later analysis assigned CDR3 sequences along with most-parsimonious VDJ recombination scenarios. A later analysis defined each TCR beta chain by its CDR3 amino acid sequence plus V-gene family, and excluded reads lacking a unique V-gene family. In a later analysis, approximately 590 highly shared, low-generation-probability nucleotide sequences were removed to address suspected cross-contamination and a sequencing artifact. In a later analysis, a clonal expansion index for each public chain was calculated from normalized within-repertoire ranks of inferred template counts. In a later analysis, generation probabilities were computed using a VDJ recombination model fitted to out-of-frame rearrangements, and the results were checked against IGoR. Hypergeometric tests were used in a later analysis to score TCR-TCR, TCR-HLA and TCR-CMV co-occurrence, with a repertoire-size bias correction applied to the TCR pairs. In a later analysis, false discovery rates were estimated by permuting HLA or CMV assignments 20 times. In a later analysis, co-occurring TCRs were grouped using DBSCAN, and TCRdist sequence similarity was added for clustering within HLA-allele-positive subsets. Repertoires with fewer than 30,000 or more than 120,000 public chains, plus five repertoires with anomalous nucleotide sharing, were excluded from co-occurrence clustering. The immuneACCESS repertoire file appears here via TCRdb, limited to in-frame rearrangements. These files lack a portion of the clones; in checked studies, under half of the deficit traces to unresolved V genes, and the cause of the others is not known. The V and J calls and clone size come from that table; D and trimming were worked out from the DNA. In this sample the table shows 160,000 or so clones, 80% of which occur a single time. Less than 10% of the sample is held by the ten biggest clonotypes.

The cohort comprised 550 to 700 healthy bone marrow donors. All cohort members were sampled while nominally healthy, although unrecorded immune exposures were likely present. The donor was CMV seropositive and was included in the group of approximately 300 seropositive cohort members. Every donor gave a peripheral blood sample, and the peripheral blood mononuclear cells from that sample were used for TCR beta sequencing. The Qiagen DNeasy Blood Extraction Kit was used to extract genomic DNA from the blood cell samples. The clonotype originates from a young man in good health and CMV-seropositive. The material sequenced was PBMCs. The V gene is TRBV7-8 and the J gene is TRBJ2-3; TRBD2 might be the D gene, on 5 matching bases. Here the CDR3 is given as CATTPGGDTQYF. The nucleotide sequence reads TGTGCCACCACACCCGGAGGAGATACGCAGTATTTT.